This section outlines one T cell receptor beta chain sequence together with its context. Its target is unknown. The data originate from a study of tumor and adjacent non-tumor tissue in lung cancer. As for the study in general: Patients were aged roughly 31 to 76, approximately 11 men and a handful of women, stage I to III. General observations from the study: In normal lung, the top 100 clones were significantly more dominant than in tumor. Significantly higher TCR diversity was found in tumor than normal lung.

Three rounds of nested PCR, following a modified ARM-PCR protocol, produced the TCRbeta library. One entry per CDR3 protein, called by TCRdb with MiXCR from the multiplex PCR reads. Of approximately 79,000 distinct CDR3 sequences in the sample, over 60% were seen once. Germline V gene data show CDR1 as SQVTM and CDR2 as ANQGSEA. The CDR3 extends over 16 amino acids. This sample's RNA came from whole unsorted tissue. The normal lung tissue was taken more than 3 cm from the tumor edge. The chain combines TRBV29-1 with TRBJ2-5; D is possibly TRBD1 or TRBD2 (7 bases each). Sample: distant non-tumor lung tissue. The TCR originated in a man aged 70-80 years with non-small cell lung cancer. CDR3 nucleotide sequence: TGCGGCGGGAGACTAGACAGGGACGTTTTGCGACAGACCCAGTACTTC. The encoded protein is CGGRLDRDVLRQTQYF.